The next 19 T cell receptor beta chains were all read from a single sample in a study of blood T cell repertoires in COVID-19. Method: immunoSEQ multiplex PCR; TCRdb's copy keeps in-frame clones and lacks some. Among some 120,000 clones listed, about 86% were seen once. The specimen was peripheral blood. These receptors all come from a woman between 45 and 65 years old with acute or convalescent COVID-19.

The rearrangement links TRBV6-5 to TRBJ1-6; 7 nucleotides line up with TRBD1. V shed 7 bases and J 8 bases; nucleotides not matched to a gene: 11. Germline CDR1 is MNHEY and CDR2 is SVGAGI. This CDR3 is 15 amino acids long. The CDR3 DNA follows: TGTGCCAGCAACCCTATTACAGGGGCGGATTCACCCCTCCACTTT. As protein: CASNPITGADSPLHF.

Details on this clone: A read error may explain this, as a much larger clone is one base away. V usage is TRBV5-8 and J usage is TRBJ1-1; TRBD1 aligns across 7 bases. The ends lost 4 bases at V and 1 base at J; junction bases unmatched: 1. CDR1 SGHTS and CDR2 YDEGEE come from the germline V gene. This CDR3 has 13 amino acids. The CDR3 sequence is CASSRDRNTEAFF. CDR3 sequence (DNA): TGTGCCAGCAGCCGGGACAGGAACACTGAAGCTTTCTTT.

This clone was seen more than once but under ten times. The genes are TRBV10-3 and TRBJ1-5; 9 nucleotides align to TRBD1. Germline CDR1 and CDR2: ENHRY and SYGVKD. Trimming took 2 bases from V and 4 from J; bases not matched to a gene: 3. The CDR3 runs to 15 residues. The CDR3, as DNA: TGTGCCATCAGTGAGGGACAGGGGAATAATCAGCCCCAGCATTTT. Amino acids: CAISEGQGNNQPQHF.

The rearrangement uses TRBV29-1 and TRBJ1-2; D is ambiguous. The CDR3 consists of 13 residues. Deletions cut 3 bases from V and 6 bases from J, with 14 bases between. Germline CDR1 reads SQVTM; CDR2 reads ANQGSEA. CDR3 sequence reads: CSVDVNVRDGYTF. Here the CDR3 DNA reads TGCAGCGTTGACGTGAATGTCCGGGATGGCTACACCTTC.

V and J are TRBV19 and TRBJ1-1; D may be TRBD1 (5 bases). V dropped 7 bases and J dropped 1 base, with 10 bases sitting between them. Germline V gene sequence: CDR1 LNHDA, CDR2 SQIVND (reference sequence). The CDR3 consists of 13 residues. In DNA form, the CDR3 reads TGTGCCAGTAAACAAGGACAGAACACTGAAGCTTTCTTT. Its protein product is CASKQGQNTEAFF.

The chain is built from TRBV18 and TRBJ2-3; D unclear. This CDR3 has 12 residues. The germline CDR1 and CDR2 sequences are KGHSH and LQKENI. Trimming removed 2 bases from V and 6 bases from J, with 6 bases in between. CDR3 in amino acids: CASSPAADTQYF. The CDR3 DNA sequence: TGTGCCAGCTCACCAGCAGCGGATACGCAGTATTTT.

CDR3 in DNA: TGTGCCAGCAGTTTAGCGGGGGGACCCAATGAGCAGTTCTTC. This translates into CASSLAGGPNEQFF. The rearrangement links TRBV6-6 to TRBJ2-1; 10 nucleotides align to TRBD2. Losses at the gene ends were 4 bases for V and 6 bases for J; bases not matched to a gene: 3. This CDR3 is built from 14 residues. CDR1 and CDR2 (germline): MNHNY, SVGAGI (reference sequence).

CDR3 in amino acids: CATRTATSTDTQYF. The CDR3 nucleotides read TGTGCCACACGGACTGCTACTAGCACAGATACGCAGTATTTT. The chain links TRBV28 to TRBJ2-3; a weak D match, TRBD2 (5 bases). V gave up 10 bases and J gave up 0 bases, with 14 bases separating them. Germline lookup yields CDR1 MDHEN and CDR2 SYDVKM. The CDR3 is 14 residues long.

V is TRBV7-9 and J is TRBJ1-1, with D perhaps TRBD1 (6 bases). The V end lost 5 bases, the J end lost 3 bases, and 19 bases lay between the germline ends. CDR3 length equals 16 residues. The germline V gene has CDR1 SEHNR and CDR2 FQNEAQ (reference sequence). CDR3 in DNA: TGTGCCAGCAGCGTGACCCCTCCGGGGGGGCACACTGAAGCTTTCTTT. It translates to CASSVTPPGGHTEAFF. Full variable domain (outside the CDR3, taken from reference TRBV7-9 and TRBJ1-1): DTGVSQNPRHKITKRGQNVTFRCDPISEHNRLYWYRQTLGQGPEFLTYFQNEAQLEKSRLLSDRFSAERPKGSFSTLEIQRTEQGDSAMYLCASSVTPPGGHTEAFFGQGTRLTVV.

The chain couples TRBV19 to TRBJ1-2; D is ambiguous. Germline V CDR1 and CDR2: LNHDA, SQIVND (reference sequence). The CDR3 runs to 15 residues. Trimming removed 3 bases from V and 5 bases from J, with 16 bases in between. CDR3 in amino acids: CASSMAGLQSYGYTF. CDR3 in DNA: TGTGCCAGTAGTATGGCCGGACTACAAAGTTATGGCTACACCTTC.

This chain uses TRBV7-9 with TRBJ1-6; no reliable D call. CDR1 is SEHNR, CDR2 FQNEAQ, per germline (reference sequence). With 5 bases removed from V and 7 bases from J, the gap between germline ends came to 12 bases. The CDR3 spans 14 residues. The CDR3 sequence is CASSPGAKNSPLHF. CDR3 nucleotide sequence: TGTGCCAGCAGCCCCGGTGCCAAAAATTCACCCCTCCACTTT.

This sequence joins TRBV19 and TRBJ1-2; D ambiguous. The CDR3 is 14 amino acids. Germline-derived CDR1 and CDR2 are LNHDA and SQIVND (reference sequence). V was pared by 1 base and J by 3 bases, with 9 bases between. CDR3 bases: TGTGCCAGTAGTATAGGGGCCGGTCACTATGGCTACACCTTC. Its translation is CASSIGAGHYGYTF.

The V and J genes are TRBV6-5 and TRBJ1-6; TRBD1 might be the D (6 bases). CDR1 and CDR2 (germline): MNHEY, SVGAGI. This CDR3 contains 14 residues. The germline V and J ends were trimmed by 2 bases and 7 bases, with 9 bases remaining between them. In DNA form, the CDR3 reads TGTGCCAGCAGTTACAGGGGGTGGAATTCACCCCTCCACTTT. Translating it yields CASSYRGWNSPLHF.

The chain carries TRBV5-1 and TRBJ1-2, with a weak D call TRBD1 (6 bases). The CDR3 contains 13 residues. V was pared by 2 bases and J by 7 bases, with 12 bases between. Germline lookup yields CDR1 SGHRS and CDR2 YFSETQ. CDR3 sequence (DNA): TGCGCCAGCAGCTTAACAGGGATCGGTGGCTACACCTTC. It translates to CASSLTGIGGYTF. The whole variable domain, filled in from reference TRBV5-1 and TRBJ1-2, reads KAGVTQTPRYLIKTRGQQVTLSCSPISGHRSVSWYQQTPGQGLQFLFEYFSETQRNKGNFPGRFSGRQFSNSRSEMNVSTLELGDSALYLCASSLTGIGGYTFGSGTRLTVV.

This chain links TRBV11-1 with TRBJ2-2, with D unclear. This CDR3 is 14 amino acids long. Germline V gene lookup returns CDR1 SGHAT and CDR2 FQDESV (reference sequence). Trimming cost V 6 bases and J 1 base, with 9 bases left between them. The CDR3 bases are TGTGCCAGCAGATGGAGAATGAACACCGGGGAGCTGTTTTTT. Translation: CASRWRMNTGELFF.

The chain employs TRBV13 and TRBJ1-2; 8 bases fit TRBD1. Germline assignment: CDR1 PRHDT and CDR2 FYEKMQ (reference sequence). J was trimmed by 8 bases and V by 0 bases; bases with no gene match: 2. The CDR3 is 13 amino acids. In DNA form, the CDR3 reads TGTGCCAGCAGCTTAGGCGACAGGGGCGGCTACACCTTC. Protein: CASSLGDRGGYTF. Variable domain in full (rest from reference TRBV13 and TRBJ1-2): AAGVIQSPRHLIKEKRETATLKCYPIPRHDTVYWYQQGPGQDPQFLISFYEKMQSDKGSIPDRFSAQQFSDYHSELNMSSLELGDSALYFCASSLGDRGGYTFGSGTRLTVV.

This chain connects TRBV2 to TRBJ1-4; D unresolved. V was pared by 6 bases and J by 8 bases, with 10 bases between. This CDR3 contains 12 residues. Germline-derived CDR1 and CDR2 are SNHLY and FYNNEI. The CDR3: CASRMSGEKLFF. Here the CDR3 DNA reads TGTGCCAGCAGGATGTCAGGAGAAAAACTGTTTTTT.

The CDR3 is CASSQDRVVGYTF. DNA for the CDR3: TGTGCCAGCAGCCAAGACAGGGTCGTCGGCTACACCTTC. The chain employs TRBV3-1 (or the pseudogene TRBV3-2) and TRBJ1-2; possibly TRBD1 for D (5 bases). Between the trimmed V and J ends, which lost 0 bases and 8 bases, there was a span of 10 bases. Germline CDR1 is LGHDT and CDR2 is YNNKEL (reference sequence). This CDR3 has 13 residues.

This clone has just a few counts. The gene calls are TRBV2 and TRBJ2-7; D perhaps matches TRBD2 (5 bases). Germline-derived CDR1 and CDR2 are SNHLY and FYNNEI. V lost 4 bases and J lost 0, with 10 bases in between. This CDR3 region has 14 residues. The DNA for the CDR3 is TGTGCCAGCAGTGGAGGGATCCTCTCCTACGAGCAGTACTTC. It translates to CASSGGILSYEQYF.